This passage covers 7 T cell receptor beta chains from one sample sequenced in a study of T cells in Graves' hyperthyroidism and ophthalmopathy. RNA transcripts gave rise to amplified TCR beta CDR3 regions. The primer set for the first-round RT-PCR of the TCR CDR3 was HTBI. TCRdb used MiXCR to reprocess the multiplex PCR reads, holding one entry per CDR3 protein. Of around 350,000 distinct CDR3 sequences in the sample, around 25% are singletons; the top ten hold more than 60%. Sequencing used blood. The source is a middle-aged man with Graves' hyperthyroidism.

The chain employs TRBV18 and TRBJ1-3; no definite D call. V was clipped by 5 bases and J by 0 bases, with 8 bases between them. Germline V gives CDR1 KGHSH, CDR2 LQKENI. The CDR3 is 14 residues long. CDR3 sequence: CASSSATSGNTIYF. The CDR3 DNA follows: TGTGCCAGCTCATCAGCTACCTCTGGAAACACCATATATTTT.

This clonotype was counted ten times or more. The V call is TRBV5-1, the J call TRBJ2-7; perhaps TRBD2 as D (5 bases). CDR3 size: 14 residues. Trimming removed 2 bases at V and 4 bases at J, with 13 bases between. Per the germline V gene, CDR1 is SGHRS and CDR2 is YFSETQ. For the CDR3, the DNA is TGCGCCAGCAGCTTTGAGGGATCGGGGTACGAGCAGTACTTC. Its translation is CASSFEGSGYEQYF.

The table lists this clonotype with many counts. The rearrangement links TRBV20-1 to TRBJ2-1, with D possibly being TRBD1 or TRBD2 (5 bases each). In germline, CDR1 is DFQATT, CDR2 SNEGSKA (reference sequence). V lost 3 bases and J 9 bases, leaving 9 bases between the germline ends. CDR3 length: 11 amino acids. CDR3 sequence reads: CSASGTLEQFF. CDR3 nucleotide sequence: TGCAGTGCTAGCGGGACCCTTGAGCAGTTCTTC.

This clonotype was detected a few times. Here the CDR3 reads CASSIGQATDTQYF. The DNA for the CDR3 is TGTGCCAGCAGCATCGGACAGGCTACAGATACGCAGTATTTT. V usage is TRBV5-5 and J usage is TRBJ2-3; TRBD1 aligns across 7 bases. The CDR3 is 14 amino acids. J gave up 3 bases and V 4 bases, and 5 bases lay outside the gene matches. Looked up from germline, CDR1 is SGHKS and CDR2 is YYEKEE (reference sequence).

This clonotype showed up just a few times. The chain uses TRBV6-1 and TRBJ1-4; the D is unclear. The CDR3 runs 11 residues. Trimming pared 6 bases from V and 8 bases from J, leaving 7 bases between. From germline, CDR1 is MNHNS and CDR2 SASEGT. The CDR3: CASRGGEKLFF. CDR3 sequence (DNA): TGTGCCAGCAGGGGTGGCGAAAAACTGTTTTTT.

This clonotype was detected only once. This likely comes from a read error, as the CDR3 has no conserved phenylalanine or tryptophan at its end. This rearrangement joins TRBV6-1 to TRBJ2-7; D is undetermined. CDR1 is MNHNS and CDR2 is SASEGT in the germline V gene. CDR3 length: 13 amino acids. V lost 1 base and J lost 4, with 8 bases in between. CDR3 nucleotide sequence: TGTGCCAGCAGTGAAGGGTGGGTTTACGAGCAGTACTCC. It yields the protein CASSEGWVYEQYS.

In this sample, this clonotype turned up many times. The chain employs TRBV27 and TRBJ2-3, with 12 nucleotides matching TRBD2. V trimming: 7 bases; J trimming: 4 bases; junction bases outside the gene matches: 12. Germline V lookup: CDR1 MNHEY, CDR2 SMNVEV (reference sequence). The CDR3 has 17 amino acids. Here the CDR3 reads CASTLIPTSGRPDTQYF. DNA for the CDR3: TGTGCCAGCACCCTAATCCCGACTAGCGGGAGACCAGATACGCAGTATTTT.